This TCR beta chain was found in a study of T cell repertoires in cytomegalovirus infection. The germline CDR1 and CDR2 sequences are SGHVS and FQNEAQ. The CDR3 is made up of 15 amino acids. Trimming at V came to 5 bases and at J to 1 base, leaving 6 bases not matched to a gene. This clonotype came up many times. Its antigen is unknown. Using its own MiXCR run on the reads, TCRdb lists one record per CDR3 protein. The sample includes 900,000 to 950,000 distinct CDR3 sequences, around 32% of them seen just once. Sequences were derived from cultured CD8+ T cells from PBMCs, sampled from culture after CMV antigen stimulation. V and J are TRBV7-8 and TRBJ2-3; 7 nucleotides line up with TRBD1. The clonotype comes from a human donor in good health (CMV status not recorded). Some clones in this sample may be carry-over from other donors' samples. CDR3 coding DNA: TGTGCCAGCAGCACCGGGGACAGCGGCACAGATACGCAGTATTTT. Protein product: CASSTGDSGTDTQYF. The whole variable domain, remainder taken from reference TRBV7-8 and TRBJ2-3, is GAGVSQSPRYKVAKRGQDVALRCDPISGHVSLFWYQQALGQGPEFLTYFQNEAQLDKSGLPSDRFFAERPEGSVSTLKIQRTQQEDSAVYLCASSTGDSGTDTQYFGPGTRLTVL.